This entry lists 7 T cell receptor beta chains sequenced from one sample in a study of technical replicates of blood from a handful of donors. Using immunoSEQ multiplex PCR, the repertoire was profiled, and TCRdb retains in-frame clones only, with some absent. The sample has about 100,000 clones, about 94% seen once. Sequenced: T cells isolated from PBMCs. Every receptor here comes from a human donor in good health.

The gene calls are TRBV7-9 and TRBJ2-5; 8 positions match TRBD2. This CDR3 is built from 15 residues. J was trimmed by 1 base and V by 4 bases; bases with no gene match: 5. Germline values: CDR1 SEHNR, CDR2 FQNEAQ (reference sequence). CDR3 DNA: TGTGCCAGCAGCTCCGAACTAGCGGCCCAAGAGACCCAGTACTTC. Residues: CASSSELAAQETQYF.

CDR3 sequence reads: CSATRGYTF. The CDR3 nucleotides read TGCAGTGCCACTCGGGGTTACACCTTC. The chain is built from TRBV20-1 and TRBJ1-2, with no clear D. This CDR3 contains 9 residues. The V and J ends lost 6 bases and 11 bases respectively, with 10 bases between them. Germline V CDR1 and CDR2: DFQATT, SNEGSKA (reference sequence).

V and J are TRBV5-1 and TRBJ2-7, with 14 positions matching TRBD2. Germline V gene sequence: CDR1 SGHRS, CDR2 YFSETQ. The CDR3 length is 15 residues. The V and J ends lost 4 bases and 5 bases, in that order; junction bases with no gene match: 5. The CDR3 sequence: CASSGGTSGSDEQYF. CDR3 coding DNA: TGCGCCAGCAGCGGTGGGACTAGCGGGAGCGACGAGCAGTACTTC.

The chain carries TRBV5-1 and TRBJ1-2, with TRBD1 identical over 10 bases. CDR3 length: 13 residues. Trimming took 6 bases from V and 9 from J; bases not matched to a gene: 8. The germline gives CDR1 SGHRS, CDR2 YFSETQ. Written as DNA, the CDR3 is TGCGCCAGCACCGAGACAGGGGGCAGGAGCTACACCTTC. Its translation is CASTETGGRSYTF.

The chain uses TRBV5-4 and TRBJ2-2; D is perhaps TRBD1 (7 bases). Germline V gene sequence: CDR1 SGHNT, CDR2 YYREEE (reference sequence). Trimming pared 4 bases from V and 2 bases from J, leaving 18 bases between. The CDR3 has 17 residues. The CDR3 reads CASSPDRLAANTGELFF. Written as DNA, the CDR3 is TGTGCCAGCAGCCCGGACAGGTTAGCGGCCAACACCGGGGAGCTGTTTTTT.

This chain connects TRBV10-3 to TRBJ1-2; 8 bases are a match to TRBD1. After removal of 6 bases from V and 4 bases from J, the junction contained 25 bases not matched to a gene. CDR3 size: 20 residues. Per germline, CDR1 ENHRY and CDR2 SYGVKD. This chain's CDR3 is CAIRTFLPGQENKQPYGYTF. Here the CDR3 DNA reads TGTGCCATCAGGACCTTTTTACCGGGACAGGAAAATAAACAGCCCTATGGCTACACCTTC.

The chain couples TRBV30 to TRBJ2-2; weak D call: TRBD2 (6 bases). The CDR3 has 15 residues. CDR1 and CDR2 (germline): GTSNPN, SVGIG (reference sequence). V lost 5 bases and J 2 bases, leaving 15 bases between the germline ends. The CDR3 DNA reads TGTGCCTGGGACCGCGGGACTCAAAACACCGGGGAGCTGTTTTTT. Amino acid sequence: CAWDRGTQNTGELFF.